These T cell receptor beta chains were read from a single sample in a study of T cells in Graves' hyperthyroidism and ophthalmopathy. TCRdb itself ran the multiplex PCR reads through MiXCR, one entry per CDR3 protein. Of some 760,000 distinct CDR3 sequences detected, about 15% appear once; the ten largest clones hold about a tenth. Sequenced material: blood. The receptors come from a young woman with Graves' hyperthyroidism. CDR3s include the opening cysteine and the closing phenylalanine or tryptophan. Each record gives: V gene, J gene, D gene, clone size, CDR3 protein, CDR3 DNA. D genes are given only for firm matches. Expanded clones are given a class, and other clones once, few, many or no size at all.

TRBV19	TRBJ1-1	-	many	CASEIGQLGSTEAFF	TGTGCCAGTGAGATCGGGCAGCTAGGATCCACTGAAGCTTTCTTT
TRBV10-1	TRBJ2-7	TRBD1	many	CASSAPGTGGYEQYF	TGCGCCAGCAGCGCCCCCGGGACAGGGGGCTACGAGCAGTACTTC
TRBV6-1	TRBJ2-2	TRBD2	many	CASIPGGPDTGELFF	TGTGCCAGCATCCCGGGGGGGCCCGACACCGGGGAGCTGTTTTTT
TRBV29-1	TRBJ2-7	-	once	CSVETSLSRYEQYF	TGCAGCGTTGAGACTAGTTTATCCCGCTACGAGCAGTACTTC
TRBV19	TRBJ2-1	-	-	CASSISRAYNEQFF	TGTGCCAGTAGTATTTCCAGGGCCTACAATGAGCAGTTCTTC
TRBV6-1	TRBJ2-7	-	many	CASSERQGVHEQYF	TGTGCCAGCAGTGAACGGCAGGGAGTGCACGAGCAGTACTTC
TRBV2	TRBJ2-5	-	many	CASKPGPQETQYF	TGTGCCAGCAAACCTGGACCACAAGAGACCCAGTACTTC
TRBV29-1	TRBJ2-7	TRBD1	-	CSVVRKDRDWVEQYF	TGCAGCGTGGTCAGAAAAGACAGGGATTGGGTCGAGCAGTACTTC
TRBV9	TRBJ2-3	-	few	CASSVESGRFATDTQYF	TGTGCCAGCAGCGTAGAGTCAGGGCGGTTTGCCACAGATACGCAGTATTTT
TRBV9	TRBJ1-1	-	few	CASSASSGNTEAFF	TGTGCCAGCAGCGCCAGTTCGGGGAACACTGAAGCTTTCTTT
TRBV12-3/TRBV12-4	TRBJ1-2	-	many	CASSQFREDGYTF	TGTGCCAGCAGCCAATTCAGAGAAGATGGCTACACCTTC
TRBV28	TRBJ1-4	TRBD1	-	CASSLVQGASNEKLFF	TGTGCCAGCAGTTTAGTCCAGGGGGCCTCTAATGAAAAACTGTTTTTT
TRBV27	TRBJ2-7	-	-	CASSPIDSGLALGGQYF	TGTGCCAGCAGTCCCATCGATTCGGGGCTAGCCCTCGGGGGGCAGTACTTC
TRBV13	TRBJ2-3	TRBD2	-	CASSPERGLAGTDTQYF	TGTGCCAGCAGCCCCGAGCGTGGGCTAGCGGGAACAGATACGCAGTATTTT
TRBV4-1	TRBJ2-7	TRBD1	-	CASSRGTEYSYEQYF	TGCGCCAGCAGCCGGGGGACAGAGTATTCCTACGAGCAGTACTTC
TRBV4-1	TRBJ1-5	-	-	CASSQDYSNQPQHF	TGCGCCAGCAGCCAAGATTATAGCAATCAGCCCCAGCATTTT
TRBV11-2	TRBJ2-5	TRBD1	few	CASSGPGQNSTATHF	TGTGCCAGCTCCGGTCCGGGACAGAACTCGACAGCGACGCACTTC
TRBV20-1	TRBJ2-7	-	many	CSARVGQPYEQYF	TGCAGTGCTAGAGTGGGCCAACCCTACGAGCAGTACTTC
TRBV11-3	TRBJ1-1	-	-	CASRGEADEAFFGQVF	-
TRBV2	TRBJ1-2	TRBD1	many	CASTAGQARGYTF	TGTGCCAGCACCGCAGGACAGGCAAGAGGCTACACCTTC
TRBV20-1	TRBJ2-3	-	many	CSARGPLGDTQYF	TGCAGTGCTAGGGGCCCCTTGGGGGATACGCAGTATTTT
TRBV7-3	TRBJ2-1	TRBD1	-	CASSDPQDRAQFF	TGTGCCAGCAGCGACCCTCAGGACAGGGCTCAGTTCTTC
TRBV20-1	TRBJ2-3	TRBD2	many	CSAQRLAGDTDTQYF	TGCAGTGCCCAGAGGCTAGCGGGTGACACAGATACGCAGTATTTT
TRBV5-1	TRBJ1-2	-	-	CASSLDPRRNYGYTF	TGCGCCAGCAGCTTGGACCCTCGGCGGAACTATGGCTACACCTTC
TRBV6-1	TRBJ2-5	-	many	CASKLQETQYF	TGTGCCAGCAAACTCCAAGAGACCCAGTACTTC
TRBV6-2/TRBV6-3	TRBJ1-5	-	many	CASSYSISGLGNQPQHF	TGTGCCAGCAGTTACTCGATAAGCGGGTTGGGCAATCAGCCCCAGCATTTT
TRBV20-1	TRBJ2-5	TRBD1	-	CSAPKTGGMETQYF	TGCAGTGCGCCGAAGACAGGGGGCATGGAGACCCAGTACTTC
TRBV7-9	TRBJ2-1	TRBD2	-	CASSLVAGVPHEQFF	TGTGCCAGCAGCTTAGTGGCGGGAGTACCTCATGAGCAGTTCTTC
TRBV3-1	TRBJ2-4	-	-	CASSSGGILAKNIQYF	TGTGCCAGCAGCTCAGGGGGGATTCTAGCCAAAAACATTCAGTACTTC
TRBV19	TRBJ1-5	-	few	CASGKWNQPQHF	TGTGCCAGTGGAAAATGGAATCAGCCCCAGCATTTT
TRBV15	TRBJ2-1	-	few	CATSRSPGSSDEQFF	TGTGCCACCAGCAGATCACCTGGGTCTAGCGATGAGCAGTTCTTC
TRBV15	TRBJ1-2	-	-	CATSRDLGQNYGYTF	TGTGCCACCAGCAGAGATCTAGGTCAGAACTATGGCTACACCTTC
TRBV5-1	TRBJ2-2	TRBD2	few	CASRAGGPKNTGELFF	TGCGCCAGCAGAGCGGGAGGGCCGAAGAACACCGGGGAGCTGTTTTTT
TRBV11-2	TRBJ1-4	-	many	CASSLGIYNEKLFF	TGTGCCAGCAGCTTGGGGATATATAATGAAAAACTGTTTTTT
TRBV30	TRBJ2-5	TRBD1	-	CAWSRPRDSQETQYF	TGTGCCTGGAGCCGACCCCGGGACAGCCAAGAGACCCAGTACTTC
TRBV29-1	TRBJ2-7	-	-	CSVVSQTTYEQYF	TGCAGCGTTGTCAGTCAGACGACCTACGAGCAGTACTTC
TRBV30	TRBJ1-6	-	many	CAWNIGGFNSPLHF	TGTGCCTGGAATATCGGGGGATTCAATTCACCCCTCCACTTT
TRBV10-3	TRBJ1-6	-	few	CAISPLGGVDSPLHF	TGTGCCATCAGCCCTTTGGGGGGTGTGGATTCACCCCTCCACTTT
TRBV5-1	TRBJ2-7	TRBD1	many	CASSHPGTGNEQYF	TGCGCCAGCAGCCACCCAGGGACAGGGAACGAGCAGTACTTC
TRBV12-3/TRBV12-4	TRBJ1-5	TRBD1	-	CASSRGAQGVGNQPQHF	TGTGCCAGCAGCCGAGGGGCACAGGGGGTCGGCAATCAGCCCCAGCATTTT
TRBV11-2	TRBJ1-1	-	many	CASSLGGPEDFEAFF	TGTGCCAGCAGCTTAGGAGGGCCTGAGGACTTTGAAGCTTTCTTT
TRBV7-9	TRBJ2-3	TRBD2	many	CASSSNGLADSTDTQYF	TGTGCCAGCAGCTCCAACGGACTAGCGGATAGCACAGATACGCAGTATTTT